The 8 T cell receptor beta chains reported below all come from one sample, sequenced in a study of cytomegalovirus exposure and HLA in healthy donors. Some clones are missing from TCRdb's copy, which holds only in-frame ones; the method was immunoSEQ multiplex PCR. The table has roughly 260,000 clones, around 90% seen once; the top ten hold roughly 0.4%. Sequencing input: PBMCs. The receptors shown here come from a young woman in good health and CMV-seronegative.

V and J are TRBV27 and TRBJ2-3; 13 bases are a match to TRBD2. Germline assignment: CDR1 MNHEY and CDR2 SMNVEV (reference sequence). With V trimmed by 5 bases and J by 8 bases, 16 bases remained unmatched. The CDR3 contains 18 residues. DNA for the CDR3: TGTGCCAGCAGTCCGCGACTAGCGGGGGGCTCCCCGCTAGGTACGCAGTATTTT. Translating gives CASSPRLAGGSPLGTQYF.

V usage is TRBV4-1 and J usage is TRBJ1-4, with a tentative D call TRBD1 (6 bases). The ends were cut back, 4 bases at V and 0 bases at J, with 9 bases in the middle. Germline loops: CDR1 MGHRA, CDR2 YSYEKL. The CDR3 runs to 15 residues. Written as DNA, the CDR3 is TGCGCCAGCAGCCCCCCAGGGGCAACTAATGAAAAACTGTTTTTT. Translation gives CASSPPGATNEKLFF.

This chain connects TRBV18 to TRBJ2-3; D call uncertain. Germline values: CDR1 KGHSH, CDR2 LQKENI. V was clipped by 8 bases and J by 2 bases, with 11 bases between them. The CDR3 is made up of 13 amino acids. CDR3 in amino acids: CASAVDLTDTQYF. The CDR3 DNA reads as TGTGCCAGCGCGGTGGATCTCACAGATACGCAGTATTTT.

V usage is TRBV29-1 and J usage is TRBJ2-7, with D maybe TRBD2 (6 bases). The germline CDR1 and CDR2 sequences are SQVTM and ANQGSEA. The CDR3 spans 12 residues. V lost 5 bases to trimming and J lost 6 bases, with 14 bases between them. The DNA for the CDR3 is TGCAGCGTTATAACGGGGACTGGCGAGCAGTACTTC. Its translation: CSVITGTGEQYF.

This clone appeared a single time. The chain combines TRBV28 with TRBJ2-2; 12 bases align to TRBD2. The J segment lost 7 bases and the V segment lost 4 bases, leaving 7 bases of the junction unmatched. Germline values: CDR1 MDHEN, CDR2 SYDVKM. This CDR3 has 16 amino acids. The CDR3 DNA reads as TGTGCCAGCAGTTGGACTAGCGGGGCTAACGGCGGGGAGCTGTTTTTT. It translates to CASSWTSGANGGELFF.

Of note for this clone: A read error may produce the germline difference seen at one junction end. The V and J genes are TRBV7-7 and TRBJ2-1, with TRBD2 matching over 8 bases. Germline CDR1 and CDR2: SSHAT and FNYEAQ (reference sequence). The CDR3 is 15 amino acids. As DNA, the CDR3 is TGTGCTAGCAGCTTTGGGTTAGCGGGGAGCAATGAGCAGTTCTTC. It is translated as CASSFGLAGSNEQFF.

This clone was found once. The V call is TRBV7-6, the J call TRBJ2-1; 9 bases match TRBD2. The CDR3 totals 14 residues. Per germline, CDR1 SGHVS and CDR2 FNYEAQ. Germline trimming cut 11 bases from V and 7 bases from J; bases unmatched to any gene: 12. CDR3: CASSPGGGANEQFF. CDR3 DNA sequence: TGTGCCTCCAGTCCTGGCGGGGGGGCGAATGAGCAGTTCTTC.

This rearrangement joins TRBV27 to TRBJ2-3, with 7 bases identical to TRBD2. Per germline, CDR1 MNHEY and CDR2 SMNVEV (reference sequence). The CDR3 is 14 amino acids. The V gene end was trimmed by 3 bases and the J gene end by 1 base; junction bases not matched to a gene: 1. For the CDR3, the DNA is TGTGCCAGCAGTTTGGGGGGGGGCACAGATACGCAGTATTTT. Translating it yields CASSLGGGTDTQYF.